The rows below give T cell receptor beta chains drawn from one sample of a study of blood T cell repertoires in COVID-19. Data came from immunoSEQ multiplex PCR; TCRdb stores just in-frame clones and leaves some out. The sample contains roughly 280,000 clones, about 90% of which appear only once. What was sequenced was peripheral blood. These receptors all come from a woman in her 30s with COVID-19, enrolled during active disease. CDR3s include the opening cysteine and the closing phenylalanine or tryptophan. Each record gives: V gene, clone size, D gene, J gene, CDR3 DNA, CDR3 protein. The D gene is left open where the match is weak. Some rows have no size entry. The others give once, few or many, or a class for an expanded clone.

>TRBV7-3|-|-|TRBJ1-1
TGTGCCAGCAGCTCGGAGGTGAACACTGAAGCTTTCTTT
CASSSEVNTEAFF
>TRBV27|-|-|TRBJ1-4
TGTGCCAGCAGTTTAGGATTAGGGAGGGTGGAAAAACTGTTTTTT
CASSLGLGRVEKLFF
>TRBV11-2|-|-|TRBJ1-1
TGTGCCAGCAGCTTTGGGCAGAGCCGAAATCTGTTGAACACTGAAGCTTTCTTT
CASSFGQSRNLLNTEAFF
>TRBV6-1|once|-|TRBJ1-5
TGTGCCAGCAGTGAAGGAGCAGGGAATCAGCCCCAGCATTTT
CASSEGAGNQPQHF
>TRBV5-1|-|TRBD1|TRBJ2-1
TGCGCCAGCAGCTTGGCGGCGGGACAGGGTGGCAATGAGCAGTTCTTC
CASSLAAGQGGNEQFF
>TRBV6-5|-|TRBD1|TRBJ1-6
TGTGCCAGCAGTTCCACGGACAGGGGAGGGTATTCACCCCTCCACTTT
CASSSTDRGGYSPLHF
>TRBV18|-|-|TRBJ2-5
TGTGCCAGCTCGTCTGAGAGGAGGATCCTCTTTGAGACCCAGTACTTC
CASSSERRILFETQYF
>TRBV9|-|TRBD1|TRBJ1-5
TGTGCCAGCAGCGTCCGGAGCCGGGACAGGGTAACTCAGCCCCAGCATTTT
CASSVRSRDRVTQPQHF
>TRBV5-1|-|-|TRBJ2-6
TGCGCCAGCAGCTTCTCAGGGACAGGGGCCAACGTCCTGACTTTC
CASSFSGTGANVLTF
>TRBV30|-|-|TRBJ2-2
TGTGCCTTGACCCGCCTTGGGGGGTCCGGGGAGCTGTTTTTT
CALTRLGGSGELFF
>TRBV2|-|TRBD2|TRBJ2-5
TGTGCCAGCAGCCCCTCGGGACTAGCGGGAGGGGATGAGACCCAGTACTTC
CASSPSGLAGGDETQYF
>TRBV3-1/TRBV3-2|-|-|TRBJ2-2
TGTGCCAGCAGCCAAGAGGTACTCTTCACCGGGGAGCTGTTTTTT
CASSQEVLFTGELFF
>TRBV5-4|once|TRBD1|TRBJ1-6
TGTGCCAGCAGCCTAACCGGGACAGGGGGCCCGCGGGCACCCCTCCACTTT
CASSLTGTGGPRAPLHF
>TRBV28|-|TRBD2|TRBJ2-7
TGTGCCAGCAGTCCTAGCGGGAACTACGAGCAGTACTTC
CASSPSGNYEQYF
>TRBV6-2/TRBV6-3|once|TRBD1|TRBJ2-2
TGTGCCAGCAGTCCCACAGGGGAAACAACCTGGGAGCTGTTTTTT
CASSPTGETTWELFF
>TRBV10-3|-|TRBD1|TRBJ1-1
TGTGCCACACTGACAGGGGGCAGAACTGAAGCTTTCTTT
CATLTGGRTEAFF
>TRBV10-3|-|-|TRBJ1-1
TGTGCCATCAGTCAGGTGGGGGCCGCTGAAGCTTTCTTT
CAISQVGAAEAFF
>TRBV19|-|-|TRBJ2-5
TGTGCCAGTAGTCGAGAAGAGACCCAGTACTTC
CASSREETQYF
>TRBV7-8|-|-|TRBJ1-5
TGTGCCAGCAGCTCACGTGACAGGTTTAGCAATCAGCCCCAGCATTTT
CASSSRDRFSNQPQHF
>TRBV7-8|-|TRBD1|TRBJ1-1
TGTGCCAGCAGCTCAAGACTCTTACAGGGGAGAATATCTGAAGCTTTCTTT
CASSSRLLQGRISEAFF
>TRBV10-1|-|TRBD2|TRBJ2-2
TGCGCCAGCAGTGAGTCGAGAGCTAGCGGGAACGGGGAGCTGTTTTTT
CASSESRASGNGELFF
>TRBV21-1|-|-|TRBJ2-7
TGTGCCAGCAGCAAAGGGGGAAGTAGACAGGGGCCATCAGGGGTCGAGCAGTACTTC
CASSKGGSRQGPSGVEQYF
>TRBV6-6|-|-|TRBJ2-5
TGTGCCAGCAGTCCCGGGACAACCCAGTACTTC
CASSPGTTQYF
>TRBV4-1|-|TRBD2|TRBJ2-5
TGCGCCAGCAGCCAAGTTCAGACTAGCGGCCTAAAGACCCAGTACTTC
CASSQVQTSGLKTQYF
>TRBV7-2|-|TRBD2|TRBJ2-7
TGTGCCAGCAGCCCCCGACTAGCCCCGAGCTCCTACGAGCAGTACTTC
CASSPRLAPSSYEQYF